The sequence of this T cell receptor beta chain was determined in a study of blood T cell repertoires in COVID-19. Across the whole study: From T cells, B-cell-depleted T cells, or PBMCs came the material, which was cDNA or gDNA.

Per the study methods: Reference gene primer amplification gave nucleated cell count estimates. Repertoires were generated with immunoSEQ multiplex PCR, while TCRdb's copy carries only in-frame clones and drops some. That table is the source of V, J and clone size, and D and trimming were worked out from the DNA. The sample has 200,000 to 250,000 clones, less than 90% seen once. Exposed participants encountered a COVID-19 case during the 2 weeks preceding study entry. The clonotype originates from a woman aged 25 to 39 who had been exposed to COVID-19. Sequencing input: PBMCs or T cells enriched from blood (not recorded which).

CDR3 bases: TGTGCCAGCTCCGTGAGGCAGGGGAACTCTGGAAACACCATATATTTT. It specifies CASSVRQGNSGNTIYF. The V call is TRBV9, the J call TRBJ1-3, with D maybe TRBD1 (6 bases). Between the trimmed V and J ends, which lost 7 bases and 0 bases, there was a span of 17 bases. The CDR3 is 16 amino acids. Germline lookup yields CDR1 SGDLS and CDR2 YYNGEE.